Each of the 7 T cell receptor beta chains below was sequenced from the same sample in a study of blood T cells in healthy people across ages (dated by TCRdb to about 2015). Library preparation employed 5' RACE. Instrument used: Illumina HiSeq 2500. The second PCR ran for roughly 6 to 11 cycles and used a J-beta primer mix along with a sample-barcoded 5' primer. The public reads were reprocessed in TCRdb via fastp at Q25 and MiXCR, keeping in-frame beta chains. Rows are combined by CDR3 protein, so each entry shows the most common genes and DNA. This sample lists about 1.8 million distinct CDR3 sequences; 49% were detected once. Approximately 2.1% of the sample goes to the ten largest clones. Material: blood. Receptors were obtained from a woman aged 40 to 49 in good health.

This clonotype was seen a few times. The chain uses TRBV11-2 and TRBJ2-1; D may be TRBD1 (6 bases). V was clipped by 1 base and J by 13 bases, with 20 bases between them. Germline V gene sequence: CDR1 SGHAT, CDR2 FQNNGV. This CDR3 has 15 residues. The CDR3 sequence: CASSLGRRTGTHQFF. Here the CDR3 DNA reads TGTGCCAGCAGCTTAGGAAGGCGCACAGGGACACACCAGTTCTTC.

The genes are TRBV10-3 and TRBJ1-4, with D perhaps matching TRBD1 (5 bases). V was clipped by 3 bases and J by 0 bases, with 20 bases between them. Per the germline V gene, CDR1 is ENHRY and CDR2 is SYGVKD. This CDR3 is built from 19 residues. The CDR3 reads CAISDSYDSPTSTNEKLFF. CDR3 sequence (DNA): TGTGCCATCAGTGACAGCTACGACAGTCCCACGTCAACTAATGAAAAACTGTTTTTT.

In its sample, this clonotype was seen a few times. The gene calls are TRBV28 and TRBJ2-1; 7 nucleotides line up with TRBD1. J gave up 2 bases and V 6 bases, and 10 bases lay outside the gene matches. The CDR3 totals 16 residues. Germline V gene data show CDR1 as MDHEN and CDR2 as SYDVKM. Written as DNA, the CDR3 is TGTGCCAGCAGACGAACAGGGGCCGGCCCCTACAATGAGCAGTTCTTC. Protein: CASRRTGAGPYNEQFF.

The chain has TRBV29-1 and TRBJ1-1; D ambiguous. V lost 4 bases and J 3 bases, leaving 12 bases between the germline ends. This CDR3 spans 13 amino acids. The germline gives CDR1 SQVTM, CDR2 ANQGSEA. CDR3 loop: CSVANFGDTEAFF. CDR3 coding DNA: TGCAGCGTTGCAAATTTCGGAGACACTGAAGCTTTCTTT.

The V and J genes are TRBV29-1 and TRBJ1-2; D remains ambiguous. The CDR3 contains 13 residues. Per the germline V gene, CDR1 is SQVTM and CDR2 is ANQGSEA. V lost 6 bases and J lost 2, with 13 bases in between. CDR3: CSVPHKPNYGYTF. For the CDR3, the DNA is TGCAGCGTACCCCACAAGCCCAACTATGGCTACACCTTC.

The chain has TRBV6-2 or TRBV6-3 and TRBJ1-2; the D is unclear. The CDR3 is 15 residues long. Trimming cost V 5 bases and J 1 base, with 14 bases left between them. Germline V CDR1 and CDR2: MNHEY, SVGEGT. CDR3 in amino acids: CASSLLGQDNYGYTF. The CDR3 nucleotides read TGTGCCAGCAGTCTACTGGGTCAAGATAACTATGGCTACACCTTC.

The rearrangement uses TRBV28 and TRBJ2-3; D gene ambiguous. The CDR3 is 12 amino acids. V was pared by 6 bases and J by 8 bases, with 12 bases between. The V gene's germline CDR1 is MDHEN and CDR2 SYDVKM. The CDR3 sequence: CASRSDRRTQYF. CDR3 DNA: TGTGCCAGCAGGTCTGACCGCCGTACGCAGTATTTT.